The 32 T cell receptor beta chains below all came from one sample that was sequenced in a study of T cells in localized non-small cell lung cancer. Using immunoSEQ multiplex PCR, the repertoire was profiled, and TCRdb retains in-frame clones only, with some absent. The sample carries tens of thousands of clones, 84% recorded once. Sample: peripheral blood, taken before any cancer treatment. These receptors were collected from a female donor older than 55 with stage I lung adenocarcinoma.

In its sample, this clone was seen once. The rearrangement uses TRBV2 and TRBJ2-7, with 10 positions matching TRBD1. Unmatched junction bases numbered 2, after V lost 6 bases and J lost 0 bases. Germline CDR1 reads SNHLY; CDR2 reads FYNNEI. The CDR3 spans 14 residues. DNA for the CDR3: TGTGCCAGCAGGGACAGGGGGAGCTCCTACGAGCAGTACTTC. Translating gives CASRDRGSSYEQYF. Complete variable domain (other parts from reference TRBV2 and TRBJ2-7): EPEVTQTPSHQVTQMGQEVILRCVPISNHLYFYWYRQILGQKVEFLVSFYNNEISEKSEIFDDQFSVERPDGSNFTLKIRSTKLEDSAMYFCASRDRGSSYEQYFGPGTRLTVT.

The chain has TRBV10-3 and TRBJ2-1; TRBD1 is a possible D gene (6 bases). The CDR3 sequence is 13 residues long. V was pared by 8 bases and J by 8 bases, with 16 bases between. The germline V gene has CDR1 ENHRY and CDR2 SYGVKD. In nucleotides, the CDR3 is TGTGCCATCGGGGGCCGGCCCCAAGATGAGCAGTTCTTC. Residues: CAIGGRPQDEQFF.

In this sample, this clone turned up a few times. The V gene is TRBV2, the J gene TRBJ2-3, with TRBD1 identical over 7 bases. The length of the CDR3 is 15 residues. Germline V CDR1 and CDR2: SNHLY, FYNNEI. The J segment lost 2 bases and the V segment lost 7 bases, leaving 9 bases of the junction unmatched. In DNA, the CDR3 is TGTGCCAGCAATCCGGGACAGACTTCCACAGATACGCAGTATTTT. Protein: CASNPGQTSTDTQYF.

This chain uses TRBV6-5 with TRBJ1-2; D is ambiguous. Trimming pared 2 bases from V and 4 bases from J, leaving 8 bases between. Germline loops: CDR1 MNHEY, CDR2 SVGAGI. The CDR3 covers 13 residues. The CDR3 sequence is CASSYGVGYGYTF. The CDR3 nucleotides read TGTGCCAGCAGTTACGGAGTTGGCTATGGCTACACCTTC.

V gene TRBV7-3 combines with J gene TRBJ2-3; D remains ambiguous. V was cut by 2 bases and J by 0 bases, with 12 bases left in between. Germline CDR1 reads SGHTA; CDR2 reads FQGTGA. The CDR3 runs 16 residues. The chain's CDR3 is CASSLLARASTDTQYF. The CDR3 bases are TGTGCCAGCAGCTTATTAGCCCGGGCTAGCACAGATACGCAGTATTTT.

This clone was observed a few times. This CDR3 is also generated by other DNA sequences in the sample. The chain recombines TRBV5-1 with TRBJ1-1; D might be TRBD1 (6 bases). Trimming took 3 bases from V and 1 from J, leaving 13 bases between them. CDR3 size: 15 residues. CDR1 and CDR2 (germline): SGHRS, YFSETQ. The CDR3 DNA reads TGCGCCAGCAGCTCCCTATCGACAGGGAACACTGAAGCTTTCTTT. It is translated as CASSSLSTGNTEAFF.

This chain uses TRBV2 with TRBJ1-5, with TRBD1 identical over 10 bases. Trimming removed 6 bases from V and 6 bases from J; junction bases left unmatched: 2. The CDR3 is 13 residues long. Per the germline V gene, CDR1 is SNHLY and CDR2 is FYNNEI. The DNA of the CDR3 is TGTGCCAGCAGGACAGGGGGCGGTCAGCCCCAGCATTTT. Protein product: CASRTGGGQPQHF.

The CDR3 region is CASSLAKTSGGYNEQFF. CDR3 in DNA: TGCGCCAGCAGCTTGGCAAAGACTAGCGGGGGCTACAATGAGCAGTTCTTC. J is TRBJ2-1 and V is TRBV5-1; TRBD2 agrees at 12 bases. Germline V gene data show CDR1 as SGHRS and CDR2 as YFSETQ. This CDR3 spans 17 amino acids. V trimming: 0 bases; J trimming: 3 bases; junction bases outside the gene matches: 4.

The rearrangement joins TRBV18 to TRBJ2-7; 10 bases are shared with TRBD2. The germline V gene has CDR1 KGHSH and CDR2 LQKENI. CDR3 size: 17 residues. V lost 0 bases and J lost 0; bases outside the gene matches: 5. CDR3 sequence reads: CASSPPLSSGSSYEQYF. The CDR3 nucleotides are TGTGCCAGCTCACCACCCCTATCTAGCGGGAGCTCCTACGAGCAGTACTTC.

This clone was picked up a small number of times. This chain uses TRBV4-1 with TRBJ2-7, with 8 bases aligning to TRBD1. Per germline, CDR1 MGHRA and CDR2 YSYEKL. The CDR3 is made up of 16 amino acids. V lost 0 bases and J lost 0; bases outside the gene matches: 4. The CDR3 reads CASSQEIQGDSYEQYF. In DNA, the CDR3 is TGCGCCAGCAGCCAAGAAATACAGGGGGACTCCTACGAGCAGTACTTC.

The CDR3 coding sequence is TGTGCCAGCAATTTAGTAGTTGGGTATGAGCAGTTCTTC. The encoded protein is CASNLVVGYEQFF. The J gene is TRBJ2-1, the V gene TRBV6-1; D is ambiguous. V lost 7 bases and J lost 8, with 15 bases in between. The V gene's germline CDR1 is MNHNS and CDR2 SASEGT. The CDR3 is 13 residues long.

The chain couples TRBV10-1 to TRBJ2-1; 9 bases line up with TRBD2. This CDR3 has 14 residues. V was clipped by 5 bases and J by 7 bases; unmatched bases: 6. Germline V CDR1 and CDR2: WNHNN, SYGVQD (reference sequence). CDR3 in DNA: TGCGCCAGCAGTCCAGGACTAGCGAAAAATGAGCAGTTCTTC. Protein product: CASSPGLAKNEQFF.

The chain carries TRBV11-3 and TRBJ2-7; 9 bases fit TRBD2. V was clipped by 1 base and J by 7 bases; unmatched bases: 11. Looked up from germline, CDR1 is SGHNT and CDR2 is YENEEA. The CDR3 has 16 residues. The CDR3 loop is CASSLARLAGDGEQYF. DNA of the CDR3: TGTGCCAGCAGCTTAGCGAGGTTAGCGGGAGATGGTGAGCAGTACTTC.

Written as DNA, the CDR3 is TGTGCCAGCACCCGGGACAGGGGCTATGGCTACACCTTC. It codes for CASTRDRGYGYTF. The chain carries TRBV6-6 and TRBJ1-2; 10 bases line up with TRBD1. From germline, CDR1 is MNHNY and CDR2 SVGAGI (reference sequence). The junction had 3 bases not matched to a gene; V was cut back by 7 bases and J by 4 bases. The CDR3 has 13 amino acids.

J is TRBJ2-3 and V is TRBV7-3; D is uncertain. The germline CDR1 and CDR2 sequences are SGHTA and FQGTGA. CDR3 length equals 13 residues. With 5 bases removed from V and 6 bases from J, the gap between germline ends came to 12 bases. The CDR3 is CASSPRQEDTQYF. CDR3 DNA sequence: TGTGCCAGCAGCCCCCGTCAAGAGGATACGCAGTATTTT.

V gene TRBV6-1 combines with J gene TRBJ1-1; D is undetermined. Germline assignment: CDR1 MNHNS and CDR2 SASEGT. V was pared by 7 bases and J by 3 bases, with 6 bases between. This CDR3 region has 11 residues. CDR3 nucleotides: TGTGCCAGCACTCCCTACACTGAAGCTTTCTTT. Its protein product is CASTPYTEAFF.

The chain is built from TRBV4-1 and TRBJ2-1, with 10 nucleotides matching TRBD2. CDR3 size: 17 residues. Germline trimming cut 3 bases from V and 5 bases from J; bases unmatched to any gene: 10. Germline CDR1 MGHRA, CDR2 YSYEKL. CDR3 loop: CASSHTLSGGLDNEQFF. CDR3 in DNA: TGCGCCAGCAGCCATACCCTTAGCGGGGGGTTGGACAATGAGCAGTTCTTC.

The chain carries TRBV5-1 and TRBJ2-3; 11 bases align to TRBD2. V was pared by 4 bases and J by 3 bases, with 7 bases of the junction left unmatched. Germline values: CDR1 SGHRS, CDR2 YFSETQ. The CDR3 has 16 residues. CDR3 sequence: CASSPPVAGGTDTQYF. CDR3 nucleotide sequence: TGCGCCAGCAGCCCCCCTGTAGCGGGGGGGACAGATACGCAGTATTTT.

The V call is TRBV11-3, the J call TRBJ1-1; 8 nucleotides line up with TRBD1. J was trimmed by 8 bases and V by 5 bases; bases with no gene match: 4. CDR1 is SGHNT, CDR2 YENEEA, per germline. This CDR3 region has 12 residues. DNA of the CDR3: TGTGCCAGCAGCGGACAGGGTGTGGAAGCTTTCTTT. Translated: CASSGQGVEAFF.

The chain couples TRBV5-1 to TRBJ1-1, with unresolved D. V lost 0 bases, J lost 4 bases, and 13 bases lay in between. The CDR3 contains 15 residues. Germline CDR1 reads SGHRS; CDR2 reads YFSETQ. The DNA of the CDR3 is TGCGCCAGCAGCTTGGTGCCCGAGAAGGGCACTGAAGCTTTCTTT. Its protein product is CASSLVPEKGTEAFF.

The CDR3 DNA reads TGTGCCAGTAGTTACAGGGGGACTAATGAAAAACTGTTTTTT. Its protein is CASSYRGTNEKLFF. The genes are TRBV19 and TRBJ1-4; 8 nucleotides agree with TRBD1. Germline V gene sequence: CDR1 LNHDA, CDR2 SQIVND (reference sequence). V lost 5 bases to trimming and J lost 2 bases; unmatched junction nucleotides: 1. The CDR3 sequence is 14 residues long.

V and J are TRBV5-8 and TRBJ2-5; D unresolved. The CDR3 totals 14 residues. Germline CDR1 and CDR2: SGHTS and YDEGEE. V was clipped by 4 bases and J by 0 bases, with 10 bases between them. The CDR3 loop is CASSLFRDQETQYF. CDR3 DNA: TGTGCCAGCAGCCTTTTCCGGGACCAAGAGACCCAGTACTTC.

The rearrangement links TRBV6-5 to TRBJ1-2, with unresolved D. V lost 7 bases to trimming and J lost 1 base, with 16 bases between them. The CDR3 consists of 15 residues. Germline CDR1 and CDR2: MNHEY and SVGAGI. This chain's CDR3 is CASKNGPFFNYGYTF. The CDR3 nucleotides are TGTGCCAGCAAAAACGGACCCTTCTTTAACTATGGCTACACCTTC.

Written as DNA, the CDR3 is TGTGCCAGCAGCTTCATATGGGCAGAGACCCAGTACTTC. The encoded protein is CASSFIWAETQYF. This chain connects TRBV5-8 to TRBJ2-5, with no clear D. Between the trimmed V and J ends, which lost 2 bases and 4 bases, there was a span of 9 bases. This CDR3 is built from 13 residues. Germline loops: CDR1 SGHTS, CDR2 YDEGEE. The full variable domain, rest sourced from reference TRBV5-8 and TRBJ2-5, is EAGVTQSPTHLIKTRGQQATLRCSPISGHTSVYWYQQALGLGLQFLLWYDEGEERNRGNFPPRFSGRQFPNYSSELNVNALELEDSALYLCASSFIWAETQYFGPGTRLLVL.

V gene TRBV5-1 combines with J gene TRBJ1-3; TRBD1 matches 8 bases. V lost 4 bases and J lost 0; bases outside the gene matches: 9. The CDR3 is 17 amino acids. Looked up from germline, CDR1 is SGHRS and CDR2 is YFSETQ. The CDR3 DNA is TGCGCCAGCAGCGCCGGGGACAGGCGTCTCTCTGGAAACACCATATATTTT. Its translation: CASSAGDRRLSGNTIYF.

The rearrangement links TRBV11-3 to TRBJ2-3, with D hard to call. Germline lookup yields CDR1 SGHNT and CDR2 YENEEA. The CDR3 extends over 12 amino acids. V was cut by 5 bases and J by 5 bases, with 8 bases left in between. The CDR3 reads CASSQTQDTQYF. CDR3 DNA sequence: TGTGCCAGCAGCCAAACACAAGATACGCAGTATTTT.

The J gene is TRBJ1-3, the V gene TRBV21-1; TRBD1 is the table's D call and was not checked against the DNA. TRBV21-1 is flagged as a pseudogene. This CDR3 spans 17 amino acids. In nucleotides, the CDR3 is TGTGCCAGCAGCAAAAGTCGCGACAGGGGCTCTGGAAACACCATATATTTT. It translates to CASSKSRDRGSGNTIYF.

This rearrangement joins TRBV27 to TRBJ2-5; D is uncertain. The better agreement between TRBJ2-7 and the DNA end casts doubt on the J call. Germline values: CDR1 MNHEY, CDR2 SMNVEV (reference sequence). The CDR3 extends over 10 amino acids. CDR3: CASGAYEQYF. CDR3 sequence (DNA): TGTGCCAGCGGAGCCTACGAGCAGTACTTC.

The gene calls are TRBV7-9 and TRBJ1-1; no reliable D call. Germline V CDR1 and CDR2: SEHNR, FQNEAQ (reference sequence). Trimming removed 7 bases from V and 2 bases from J, with 14 bases in between. The CDR3 spans 14 residues. This chain's CDR3 is CASNLEALNTEAFF. The CDR3 DNA is TGTGCCAGCAACCTCGAGGCGTTAAACACTGAAGCTTTCTTT.

V and J are TRBV10-2 and TRBJ2-2, with 10 positions matching TRBD2. V lost 1 base and J lost 0; bases outside the gene matches: 5. Germline V gene sequence: CDR1 WSHSY, CDR2 SAAADI. This CDR3 has 18 amino acids. CDR3 DNA: TGCGCCAGCAGTGAGTTGAGGAGCGGGAGGGCGAACACCGGGGAGCTGTTTTTT. Translation: CASSELRSGRANTGELFF.

V and J are TRBV30 and TRBJ2-5; D gene uncertain. Germline V CDR1 and CDR2: GTSNPN, SVGIG (reference sequence). The CDR3 runs 10 residues. Trimming removed 3 bases from V and 1 base from J, with 0 bases in between. CDR3 sequence reads: CAWSQETQYF. CDR3 coding DNA: TGTGCCTGGAGCCAAGAGACCCAGTACTTC.

This clone appeared a few times. The V gene is TRBV10-2, the J gene TRBJ1-1; no clear D gene. CDR1 is WSHSY, CDR2 SAAADI, per germline. CDR3 size: 12 residues. Trimming took 4 bases from V and 1 from J, leaving 4 bases between them. CDR3: CASSARNTEAFF. In DNA, the CDR3 is TGCGCCAGCAGTGCGAGGAACACTGAAGCTTTCTTT.